This T cell receptor (beta chain) was found in a study of memory CD4+ T cells and cytomegalovirus serostatus. V lost 6 bases and J lost 6, with 12 bases in between. Looked up from germline, CDR1 is LNHDA and CDR2 is SQIVND (reference sequence). CDR3 size: 13 residues. Produced via immunoSEQ multiplex PCR; TCRdb's table is partial and in-frame only. The sample yields about 67,000 clones, about 70% seen once. Single viable CD3+CD4+CD8-CD45RO+ cells were sorted as the memory CD4+ T cells. The V and J genes are TRBV19 and TRBJ1-5; unclear D gene. The sequencing sample was made of memory CD4+ T cells from blood. This sequence was found in an adult in good health and CMV-seropositive. The CDR3 sequence: CASSLPRVQPQHF. The CDR3 DNA reads as TGTGCCAGTAGCCTACCACGGGTTCAGCCCCAGCATTTT. Together with reference TRBV19 and TRBJ1-5, the CDR3 gives the full variable domain: DGGITQSPKYLFRKEGQNVTLSCEQNLNHDAMYWYRQDPGQGLRLIYYSQIVNDFQKGDIAEGYSVSREKKESFPLTVTSAQKNPTAFYLCASSLPRVQPQHFGDGTRLSIL.